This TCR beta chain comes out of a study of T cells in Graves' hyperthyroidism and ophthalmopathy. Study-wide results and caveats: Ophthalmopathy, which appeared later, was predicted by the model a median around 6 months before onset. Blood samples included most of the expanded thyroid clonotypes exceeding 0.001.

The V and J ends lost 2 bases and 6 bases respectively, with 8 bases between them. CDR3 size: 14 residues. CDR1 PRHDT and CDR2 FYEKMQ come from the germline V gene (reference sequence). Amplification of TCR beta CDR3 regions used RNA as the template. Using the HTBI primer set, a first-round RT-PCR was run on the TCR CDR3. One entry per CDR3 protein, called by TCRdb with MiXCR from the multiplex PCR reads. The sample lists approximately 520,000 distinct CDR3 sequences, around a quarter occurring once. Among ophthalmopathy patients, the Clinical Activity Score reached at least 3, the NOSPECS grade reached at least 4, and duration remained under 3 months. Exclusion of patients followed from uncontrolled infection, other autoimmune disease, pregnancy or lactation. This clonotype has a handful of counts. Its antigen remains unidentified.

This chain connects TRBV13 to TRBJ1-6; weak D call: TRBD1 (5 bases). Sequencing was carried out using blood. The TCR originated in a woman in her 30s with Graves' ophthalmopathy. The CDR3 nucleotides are TGTGCCAGCAGCTTAACAGGACTTAATTCACCCCTCCACTTT. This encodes CASSLTGLNSPLHF.